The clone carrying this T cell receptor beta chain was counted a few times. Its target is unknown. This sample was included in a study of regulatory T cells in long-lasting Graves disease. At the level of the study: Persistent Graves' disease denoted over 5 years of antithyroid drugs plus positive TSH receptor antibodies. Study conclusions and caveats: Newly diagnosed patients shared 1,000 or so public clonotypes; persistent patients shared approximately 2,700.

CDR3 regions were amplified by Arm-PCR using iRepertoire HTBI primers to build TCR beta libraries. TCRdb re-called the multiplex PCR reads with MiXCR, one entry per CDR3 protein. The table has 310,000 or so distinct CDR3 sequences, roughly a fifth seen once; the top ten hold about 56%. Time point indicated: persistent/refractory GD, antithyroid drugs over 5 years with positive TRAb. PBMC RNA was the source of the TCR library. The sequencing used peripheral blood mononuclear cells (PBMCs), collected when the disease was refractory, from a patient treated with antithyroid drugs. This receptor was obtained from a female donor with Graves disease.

The CDR3: CASSYTGAQETQYF. CDR3 sequence (DNA): TGTGCCAGCAGCTATACAGGGGCACAAGAGACCCAGTACTTC. The chain is built from TRBV7-2 and TRBJ2-5; 7 bases are a match to TRBD1. Germline values: CDR1 SGHTA, CDR2 FQGNSA. This CDR3 has 14 amino acids. V was pared by 4 bases and J by 2 bases, with 4 bases of the junction left unmatched.